The rows below give T cell receptor beta chains drawn from one sample of a study of blood T cell repertoires in COVID-19. TCRdb's table, derived via immunoSEQ multiplex PCR, lists solely in-frame clones and lacks some. The repertoire holds about 220,000 clones, with 65% to 90% as singletons. The material sequenced was peripheral blood. All receptors come from a woman aged 70-85 years with COVID-19, enrolled during active disease. The CDR3 runs from the conserved cysteine through the conserved F or W. The order of the fields is D gene, J gene, clone size, V gene, CDR3 DNA, CDR3 protein. D genes are given only for firm matches. Some rows mark clone size as missing; the rest say once, few, many or name a class of expanded clone.

-,TRBJ1-1,-,TRBV27,TGTGCCAGCAGTTCATCAGCTCGCCCCACTGAAGCTTTCTTT,CASSSSARPTEAFF
-,TRBJ1-4,-,TRBV29-1,TGCAGCGTGCGGGGGGTAGCTAATGAAAAACTGTTTTTT,CSVRGVANEKLFF
TRBD1,TRBJ1-1,-,TRBV11-1,TGTGCCAGCAGCTCCGGACAGGGGGCTATGGACACTGAAGCTTTCTTT,CASSSGQGAMDTEAFF
-,TRBJ2-7,-,TRBV28,TGTGCCAGCAACCCCCCAGGGGGGTCCTACGAGCAGTACTTC,CASNPPGGSYEQYF
TRBD1,TRBJ1-2,-,TRBV3-1/TRBV3-2,TGTGCCAGCAGCCAAAGACAGGGGAATGGCTACACCTTC,CASSQRQGNGYTF
TRBD1,TRBJ1-2,-,TRBV30,TGTGCCTGGAGGAACTGGGGACAGGGCTTCAGTGGCTACACCTTC,CAWRNWGQGFSGYTF
-,TRBJ2-2,-,TRBV14,TGTGCCAGCAGCCAAGCCCGGGGAGGCACCGGGGAGCTGTTTTTT,CASSQARGGTGELFF
TRBD2,TRBJ2-5,-,TRBV7-3,TGTGCCAGCAGCTTATTGGGGGGGAAAGAGACCCAGTACTTC,CASSLLGGKETQYF
TRBD2,TRBJ2-5,-,TRBV10-3,TGTGCCATCAGTGAGCCGGACTTGCGGGGGGGCTGGGAGACCCAGTACTTC,CAISEPDLRGGWETQYF
TRBD1,TRBJ2-2,-,TRBV5-6,TGTGCCAGCAGACGGGACAGGAACACCGGGGAGCTGTTTTTT,CASRRDRNTGELFF
TRBD2,TRBJ2-5,-,TRBV11-2,TGTGCCAGCAGCTGGGCTAGCGGGGGGGCAGAAAAGACCCAGTACTTC,CASSWASGGAEKTQYF
-,TRBJ1-4,-,TRBV5-4,TGTGCCAGCAGCTTTACGGGGGACCGACAAGAACTGTTTTTT,CASSFTGDRQELFF
TRBD1,TRBJ1-2,once,TRBV14,TGTGCCAGCAGCCAAGTACTTTCTCACAGGGGGCCTATCCCCTTC,CASSQVLSHRGPIPF
TRBD1,TRBJ1-4,-,TRBV4-1,TGCGCCAGCAGCCAAGTAGCGGGACAGGGGTCTGAAAAACTGTTTTTT,CASSQVAGQGSEKLFF
TRBD2,TRBJ2-3,once,TRBV4-2,TGTGCCAGCAGCCCGCTTCCGATAGCGGGGGGGCCAAGAAGAGATACGCAGTATTTT,CASSPLPIAGGPRRDTQYF
TRBD1,TRBJ1-5,-,TRBV24-1,TGTGCCACCAGTGATCCCAGGGGGCTCGATCAGCCCCAGCATTTT,CATSDPRGLDQPQHF
TRBD1,TRBJ2-2,-,TRBV27,TGTGCCAGCAGTTTTTCCGGGACAGCGAACACCGGGGAGCTGTTTTTT,CASSFSGTANTGELFF
TRBD2,TRBJ2-2,-,TRBV7-3,TGTGCCAGCAGCCGACTAGCGGGGGAAACCGGGGAGCTGTTTTTT,CASSRLAGETGELFF
-,TRBJ1-2,-,TRBV5-1,TGCGCCAGCAGCCCCGGCCGCAGGGAAGGTGGCTACACCTTC,CASSPGRREGGYTF
-,TRBJ1-2,once,TRBV12-1,TGTGCCAGCAGCTCAACGTCGTCAGGGCAAGGCTATGGCTACACCTTC,CASSSTSSGQGYGYTF
-,TRBJ2-1,-,TRBV10-1,TGCGCCAGCAGTGATCAACAGGGAAACTACAATGAGCAGTTCTTC,CASSDQQGNYNEQFF
TRBD2,TRBJ2-7,-,TRBV10-3,TGTGCCATCAGTGAGAGCGTAGCGGGAGTCTTAGGGATGTACTTC,CAISESVAGVLGMYF
TRBD1,TRBJ1-4,-,TRBV19,TGTGCCAGTAGTATAGGGAGGACAGGGCCGATTAATGAAAAACTGTTTTTT,CASSIGRTGPINEKLFF
TRBD2,TRBJ2-7,-,TRBV5-5,TGTGCCAGCAGCTCCGGGACTAGCGGGAGCTACGAGCAGTACTTC,CASSSGTSGSYEQYF
-,TRBJ1-1,few,TRBV7-9,TGTGCCAGCAGCCACACTAACGAGAACACTGAAGCTTTCTTT,CASSHTNENTEAFF